This T cell receptor (beta chain) appears in the sequencing data of a study of STAT5B mutations in CD4+ large granular lymphocyte leukemia. Original methodology: A productive frequency of 2.59 x 10-5 was the lowest detectable. Clones were sequenced by immunoSEQ multiplex PCR, and TCRdb holds only the in-frame ones, with some missing. That table gives V, J and clone size, and the DNA gave D and trimming. The table shows 34,000 or so clones, with around four fifths occurring only once. The CDR3 is 17 residues long. With V trimmed by 4 bases and J by 7 bases, 16 bases remained unmatched. Germline V gene lookup returns CDR1 SGHRS and CDR2 YFSETQ.

This TCR came from a human donor in good health. The sequenced sample was CD4+ T cells from blood buffy coats. This chain uses TRBV5-1 with TRBJ2-1; 8 nucleotides line up with TRBD2. The CDR3 protein is CASSRFPFSGGRNEQFF. CDR3 DNA: TGCGCCAGCAGCAGATTCCCGTTTTCGGGAGGGAGGAATGAGCAGTTCTTC. Full variable domain (outside the CDR3, taken from reference TRBV5-1 and TRBJ2-1): KAGVTQTPRYLIKTRGQQVTLSCSPISGHRSVSWYQQTPGQGLQFLFEYFSETQRNKGNFPGRFSGRQFSNSRSEMNVSTLELGDSALYLCASSRFPFSGGRNEQFFGPGTRLTVL.